The 30 T cell receptor beta chains listed next were all sequenced from one sample in a study of cytomegalovirus exposure and HLA in healthy donors. Generated by immunoSEQ multiplex PCR, the TCRdb table keeps only in-frame clones and is missing some. The sample gives some 190,000 clones, around nine tenths of which show up once; roughly 7% is in the top ten. The sequencing input was PBMCs. Source of these receptors: a man aged 30-40 years in good health and CMV-seropositive.

V gene TRBV11-3 combines with J gene TRBJ1-2, with 10 bases identical to TRBD1. The junction had 11 bases not matched to a gene; V was cut back by 5 bases and J by 8 bases. CDR3 length: 15 residues. From germline, CDR1 is SGHNT and CDR2 YENEEA. The CDR3 nucleotides read TGTGCCAGCAGCCCTAGGGACAGGGGTGGTGAAGGCTACACCTTC. Encoded protein: CASSPRDRGGEGYTF.

This clone occurred once. The chain links TRBV19 to TRBJ2-7; a weak D match, TRBD1 (6 bases). Germline V gives CDR1 LNHDA, CDR2 SQIVND (reference sequence). V was cut by 6 bases and J by 5 bases, with 23 bases left in between. The CDR3 runs to 16 residues. The CDR3 nucleotides are TGTGCCAGTAGCCTCAAGTTGAGACAGGTCGCCGACGAGCAGTACTTC. It specifies CASSLKLRQVADEQYF.

This clone was picked up one time. The rearrangement uses TRBV6-5 and TRBJ2-7; D is uncertain. With 2 bases removed from V and 2 bases from J, the gap between germline ends came to 4 bases. CDR1 and CDR2 from the germline V gene are MNHEY and SVGAGI. The CDR3 loop spans 12 amino acids. The CDR3 DNA reads TGTGCCAGCAGTTACCCAGCCTACGAGCAGTACTTC. Amino acids: CASSYPAYEQYF.

The V call is TRBV5-4, the J call TRBJ2-1, with a tentative D call TRBD2 (6 bases). This CDR3 is built from 15 residues. Deletions cut 0 bases from V and 3 bases from J, with 10 bases between. Germline CDR1 and CDR2: SGHNT and YYREEE (reference sequence). Here the CDR3 DNA reads TGTGCCAGCAGCTTGGTCGCGGAGGGCTACAATGAGCAGTTCTTC. It yields the protein CASSLVAEGYNEQFF. The entire variable domain, with the rest obtained from reference TRBV5-4 and TRBJ2-1, is as follows: ETGVTQSPTHLIKTRGQQVTLRCSSQSGHNTVSWYQQALGQGPQFIFQYYREEENGRGNFPPRFSGLQFPNYSSELNVNALELDDSALYLCASSLVAEGYNEQFFGPGTRLTVL.

The chain uses TRBV18 and TRBJ2-7; D gene uncertain. The CDR3 has 14 residues. Per the germline V gene, CDR1 is KGHSH and CDR2 is LQKENI. V was cut by 0 bases and J by 0 bases, with 6 bases left in between. The CDR3: CASSPPMPSYEQYF. Written as DNA, the CDR3 is TGTGCCAGCTCACCACCAATGCCCTCCTACGAGCAGTACTTC. The complete variable domain, with remaining parts taken from reference TRBV18 and TRBJ2-7, reads NAGVMQNPRHLVRRRGQEARLRCSPMKGHSHVYWYRQLPEEGLKFMVYLQKENIIDESGMPKERFSAEFPKEGPSILRIQQVVRGDSAAYFCASSPPMPSYEQYFGPGTRLTVT.

The rearrangement links TRBV6-6 to TRBJ2-3; D is unresolved. Germline CDR1 reads MNHNY; CDR2 reads SVGAGI (reference sequence). CDR3 length equals 13 residues. V was shortened by 11 bases and J by 2 bases, with 14 bases between the two germline ends. CDR3 coding DNA: TGTGCCGCCACTGGACGGTCCACAGATACGCAGTATTTT. Translating gives CAATGRSTDTQYF.

This chain links TRBV6-6 with TRBJ1-6; no clear D. The V end was cut by 3 bases, the J end by 8 bases, with 5 bases between. The V gene's germline CDR1 is MNHNY and CDR2 SVGAGI (reference sequence). The CDR3 covers 12 residues. The DNA of the CDR3 is TGTGCCAGCAGTTATGGGGATTCACCCCTCCACTTT. As protein: CASSYGDSPLHF.

The CDR3 nucleotides are TGTGCCAGCAGTGAAAGGAGTAGCGGGAGTGCAGATACGCAGTATTTT. Translated, it gives CASSERSSGSADTQYF. The chain joins TRBV2 to TRBJ2-3; TRBD2 matches at 9 bases. The J segment lost 4 bases and the V segment lost 2 bases, leaving 7 bases of the junction unmatched. Germline-derived CDR1 and CDR2 are SNHLY and FYNNEI. The CDR3 is 16 residues long.

This clone was seen just once. CDR3 in amino acids: CASSLLAPGHSYEQYF. Written as DNA, the CDR3 is TGTGCCAGCAGCCTACTGGCCCCGGGACACTCCTACGAGCAGTACTTC. The J gene is TRBJ2-7, the V gene TRBV21-1; the table's D gene call, TRBD1, was not cross checked with the DNA. TRBV21-1 represents a pseudogene. There are 16 residues in the CDR3.

J is TRBJ1-2 and V is TRBV27; TRBD1 might be the D (6 bases). The V end was cut by 7 bases, the J end by 5 bases, with 17 bases between. The CDR3 extends over 14 amino acids. CDR1 is MNHEY, CDR2 SMNVEV, per germline (reference sequence). The CDR3, as DNA: TGTGCCAGCACCGCGAGGGGGGGTGGATATGGCTACACCTTC. Its translation: CASTARGGGYGYTF.

The chain uses TRBV14 and TRBJ2-7, with D uncertain. Trimming cost V 3 bases and J 12 bases, with 15 bases left between them. CDR1 is SGHDN and CDR2 is FVKESK in the germline V gene. The CDR3 is made up of 12 amino acids. The CDR3 DNA reads as TGTGCCAGCAGCCAGACGCCGGCTGCGTGGTACTTC. It yields the protein CASSQTPAAWYF.

This clone was found once. The chain has TRBV23-1 and TRBJ1-1, with a possible D match to TRBD1 (5 bases). TRBV23-1 is an open reading frame whose function is uncertain. The CDR3 is 15 residues long. V gave up 0 bases and J gave up 1 base, with 9 bases separating them. Written as DNA, the CDR3 is TGCGCCAGCAGTCAATCGGGAGGGGCGAACACTGAAGCTTTCTTT. Its protein product is CASSQSGGANTEAFF.

V and J are TRBV19 and TRBJ1-5, with D perhaps TRBD1 (6 bases). Germline CDR1 LNHDA, CDR2 SQIVND (reference sequence). The germline V and J ends were trimmed by 4 bases and 0 bases, with 10 bases remaining between them. The CDR3 length is 15 residues. CDR3 in DNA: TGTGCCAGTAGTACGCAGGGGTATAGCAATCAGCCCCAGCATTTT. Encoded protein: CASSTQGYSNQPQHF.

The chain is built from TRBV29-1 and TRBJ2-2, with unresolved D. Trimming removed 4 bases from V and 7 bases from J, with 7 bases in between. Germline CDR1 SQVTM, CDR2 ANQGSEA. The CDR3 runs 11 residues. The CDR3 loop is CSVGSGGELFF. CDR3 coding DNA: TGCAGCGTTGGGTCTGGCGGGGAGCTGTTTTTT.

This clone has only one observation. This chain uses TRBV27 with TRBJ2-7; 7 positions agree with TRBD1. The CDR3 contains 14 residues. Trimming removed 2 bases from V and 4 bases from J; junction bases left unmatched: 5. Germline CDR1 MNHEY, CDR2 SMNVEV (reference sequence). The CDR3 loop reads CASSLKPGGYEQYF. The CDR3 bases are TGTGCCAGCAGTTTAAAGCCAGGGGGATACGAGCAGTACTTC.

This chain uses TRBV11-3 with TRBJ1-2; a weak D match, TRBD1 (5 bases). Germline V gives CDR1 SGHNT, CDR2 YENEEA. CDR3 length: 13 amino acids. V lost 1 base to trimming and J lost 3 bases, with 6 bases between them. The CDR3 bases are TGTGCCAGCAGCTTAGCAGGGTACTATGGCTACACCTTC. It yields the protein CASSLAGYYGYTF. The full variable domain, completed using reference TRBV11-3 and TRBJ1-2, is EAGVVQSPRYKIIEKKQPVAFWCNPISGHNTLYWYLQNLGQGPELLIRYENEEAVDDSQLPKDRFSAERLKGVDSTLKIQPAELGDSAVYLCASSLAGYYGYTFGSGTRLTVV.

This clone appeared a few times. The J gene is TRBJ2-7, the V gene TRBV28; D is ambiguous. Per germline, CDR1 MDHEN and CDR2 SYDVKM. The length of the CDR3 is 12 residues. V was trimmed by 5 bases and J by 3 bases, leaving 8 bases between them. DNA of the CDR3: TGTGCCAGCAGTCCCTCCTTCTACGAGCAGTACTTC. Protein: CASSPSFYEQYF.

This clone occurred once. V usage is TRBV11-3 and J usage is TRBJ1-6; 8 nucleotides match TRBD1. CDR1 SGHNT and CDR2 YENEEA come from the germline V gene. The length of the CDR3 is 16 residues. V was clipped by 5 bases and J by 8 bases; unmatched bases: 11. DNA of the CDR3: TGTGCCAGCAGCCCCCGGACAGGGTCATATGATTCACCCCTCCACTTT. This translates into CASSPRTGSYDSPLHF.

CDR3 sequence (DNA): TGTGCCAGCAGCTCTACCCCGGGGGGGACGCAGTATTTT. Translation: CASSSTPGGTQYF. J is TRBJ2-3 and V is TRBV7-3; 8 bases fit TRBD2. CDR1 is SGHTA, CDR2 FQGTGA, per germline. The CDR3 has 13 residues. V lost 4 bases to trimming and J lost 9 bases; unmatched junction nucleotides: 6.

V gene TRBV27 combines with J gene TRBJ2-3; D call uncertain. The CDR3 totals 14 residues. Between the trimmed V and J ends, which lost 3 bases and 3 bases, there was a span of 10 bases. Per germline, CDR1 MNHEY and CDR2 SMNVEV (reference sequence). The CDR3 DNA sequence: TGTGCCAGCAGTTTTTACAGTGGGACAGATACGCAGTATTTT. Its translation is CASSFYSGTDTQYF.

The chain couples TRBV10-3 to TRBJ1-5; 7 positions match TRBD1. J was trimmed by 2 bases and V by 4 bases; bases with no gene match: 2. CDR3 length equals 14 residues. The V gene's germline CDR1 is ENHRY and CDR2 SYGVKD. The CDR3: CAISGQGGNQPQHF. Here the CDR3 DNA reads TGTGCCATCAGTGGGCAGGGGGGCAATCAGCCCCAGCATTTT.

The chain couples TRBV28 to TRBJ2-5; D uncertain. CDR3 length: 14 amino acids. Germline CDR1 MDHEN, CDR2 SYDVKM. Trimming took off 4 bases at V and 5 bases at J, with 14 bases between the two ends. In DNA form, the CDR3 reads TGTGCCAGCAGTTCCAACGGCCCCTTGGAGACCCAGTACTTC. Encoded protein: CASSSNGPLETQYF. Full variable domain (remainder filled in from reference TRBV28 and TRBJ2-5): DVKVTQSSRYLVKRTGEKVFLECVQDMDHENMFWYRQDPGLGLRLIYFSYDVKMKEKGDIPEGYSVSREKKERFSLILESASTNQTSMYLCASSSNGPLETQYFGPGTRLLVL.

The gene calls are TRBV5-1 and TRBJ1-2; 9 nucleotides agree with TRBD1. The germline V gene has CDR1 SGHRS and CDR2 YFSETQ. The CDR3 loop spans 17 amino acids. V was clipped by 2 bases and J by 6 bases; unmatched bases: 14. CDR3 DNA: TGCGCCAGCAGCTTTTATACAGGGGGCGATGTCCCAAATGGCTACACCTTC. As protein: CASSFYTGGDVPNGYTF.

The gene calls are TRBV29-1 and TRBJ1-4, with a tentative D call TRBD1 (6 bases). V lost 6 bases and J 2 bases, leaving 13 bases between the germline ends. This CDR3 has 14 residues. Germline values: CDR1 SQVTM, CDR2 ANQGSEA. The DNA of the CDR3 is TGCAGCGTGCTCGGGAGGGGGACTAATGAAAAACTGTTTTTT. This translates into CSVLGRGTNEKLFF.

V usage is TRBV19 and J usage is TRBJ1-2; D is unclear. This CDR3 comprises 11 residues. V gave up 3 bases and J gave up 7 bases, with 6 bases separating them. Per germline, CDR1 LNHDA and CDR2 SQIVND (reference sequence). The CDR3 here is CASSIMGGYTF. CDR3 DNA sequence: TGTGCCAGTAGTATCATGGGTGGCTACACCTTC.

The table lists this clone with a count of one. This chain connects TRBV15 to TRBJ2-1, with TRBD1 identical over 10 bases. CDR1 and CDR2 (germline): LNHNV, YYDKDF (reference sequence). The V gene end was trimmed by 11 bases and the J gene end by 8 bases; junction bases not matched to a gene: 9. This CDR3 contains 13 residues. CDR3 sequence reads: CAGRDRGSDEQFF. The CDR3 DNA reads TGTGCCGGCCGGGACAGGGGTAGTGATGAGCAGTTCTTC.

The chain is built from TRBV7-9 and TRBJ2-7, with D perhaps matching TRBD1 or TRBD2 (5 bases each). Trimming removed 5 bases at V and 1 base at J, with 18 bases between. The CDR3 is 16 amino acids. Germline V gene lookup returns CDR1 SEHNR and CDR2 FQNEAQ (reference sequence). CDR3 in DNA: TGTGCCAGCAGCCGATTCTCTGGGACCATATCCTACGAGCAGTACTTC. Residues: CASSRFSGTISYEQYF.

The chain links TRBV7-3 to TRBJ2-5, with D maybe TRBD2 (6 bases). V was cut by 5 bases and J by 5 bases, with 15 bases left in between. The CDR3 totals 14 residues. Germline assignment: CDR1 SGHTA and CDR2 FQGTGA. The CDR3 DNA reads TGTGCCAGCAGCGAAGCGGGTGGGGGGGAGACCCAGTACTTC. As protein: CASSEAGGGETQYF. Drawing the rest from reference TRBV7-3 and TRBJ2-5, the complete variable domain is GAGVSQTPSNKVTEKGKYVELRCDPISGHTALYWYRQSLGQGPEFLIYFQGTGAADDSGLPNDRFFAVRPEGSVSTLKIQRTERGDSAVYLCASSEAGGGETQYFGPGTRLLVL.

The chain combines TRBV28 with TRBJ1-5; TRBD1 might be the D (5 bases). The CDR3 extends over 13 amino acids. Germline V gene data show CDR1 as MDHEN and CDR2 as SYDVKM. Deletions cut 2 bases from V and 7 bases from J, with 9 bases between. The CDR3 loop is CASSLGTAQPQHF. CDR3 DNA: TGTGCCAGCAGTTTAGGGACTGCCCAGCCCCAGCATTTT.

The V call is TRBV6-5, the J call TRBJ1-2; possible D gene TRBD1, 6 bases. The CDR3 runs to 14 residues. Germline V CDR1 and CDR2: MNHEY, SVGAGI. The ends were cut back, 8 bases at V and 2 bases at J, with 15 bases in the middle. CDR3 region: CASYPGGRNYGYTF. DNA for the CDR3: TGTGCCAGCTACCCTGGGGGCAGGAACTATGGCTACACCTTC.